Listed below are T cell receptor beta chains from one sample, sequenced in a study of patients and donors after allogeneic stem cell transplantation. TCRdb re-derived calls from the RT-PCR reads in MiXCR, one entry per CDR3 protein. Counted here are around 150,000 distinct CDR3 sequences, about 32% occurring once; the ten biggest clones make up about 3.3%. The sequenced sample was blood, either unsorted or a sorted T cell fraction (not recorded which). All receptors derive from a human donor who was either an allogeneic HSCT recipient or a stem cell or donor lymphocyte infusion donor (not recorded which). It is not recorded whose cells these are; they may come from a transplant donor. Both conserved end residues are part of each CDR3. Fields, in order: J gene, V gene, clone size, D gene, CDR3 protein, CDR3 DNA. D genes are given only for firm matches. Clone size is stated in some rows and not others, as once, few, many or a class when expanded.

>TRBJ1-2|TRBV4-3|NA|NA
CASSQDMDGPYGYTF
TGCGCCAGCAGCCAAGACATGGACGGGCCCTATGGCTACACCTTC
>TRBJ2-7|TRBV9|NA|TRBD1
CASSVGQEPHYEQYF
TGTGCCAGCAGCGTGGGACAGGAACCTCACTACGAGCAGTACTTC
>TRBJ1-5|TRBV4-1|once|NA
CASSQSTQGRYSNQPQHF
TGCGCCAGCAGCCAAAGCACACAGGGACGATATAGCAATCAGCCCCAGCATTTT
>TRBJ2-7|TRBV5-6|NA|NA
CASSLAATYEQYF
TGTGCCAGCAGCTTGGCGGCAACTTACGAGCAGTACTTC
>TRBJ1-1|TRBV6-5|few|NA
CASSYEGRGTEAFF
TGTGCCAGCAGTTACGAGGGGCGGGGGACTGAAGCTTTCTTT
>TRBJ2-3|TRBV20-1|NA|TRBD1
CSAVGTGASTDTQYF
TGCAGTGCCGTCGGGACAGGAGCCAGCACAGATACGCAGTATTTT
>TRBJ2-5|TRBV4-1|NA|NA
CASSQGALSETQYF
TGCGCCAGCAGCCAAGGGGCACTATCGGAGACCCAGTACTTC
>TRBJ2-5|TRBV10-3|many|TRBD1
CAISEGQGGETQYF
TGTGCCATCAGTGAGGGACAGGGGGGAGAGACCCAGTACTTC
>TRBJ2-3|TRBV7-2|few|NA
CASSLLLRNTDTQYF
TGTGCCAGCAGCTTACTCTTAAGGAACACAGATACGCAGTATTTT
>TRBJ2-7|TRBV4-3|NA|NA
CASSRSRGTYEQYF
TGCGCCAGCAGCCGCTCACGGGGAACCTACGAGCAGTACTTC
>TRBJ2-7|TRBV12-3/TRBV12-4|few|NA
CASSLEANYEQYF
TGTGCCAGCAGTTTAGAGGCCAACTACGAGCAGTACTTC
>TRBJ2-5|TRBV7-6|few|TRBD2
CASSRRLAGDGETQYF
TGTGCCAGCAGCCGGCGACTAGCGGGAGATGGTGAGACCCAGTACTTC
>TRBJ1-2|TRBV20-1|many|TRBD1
CSAAPDRIYGYTF
TGCAGTGCCGCTCCGGACAGGATCTATGGCTACACCTTC
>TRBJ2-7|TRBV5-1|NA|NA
CASSTGTGIYEQYF
TGCGCCAGCAGCACCGGTACAGGGATCTACGAGCAGTACTTC
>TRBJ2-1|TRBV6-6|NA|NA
CASTPGPGNEQFF
TGTGCCAGCACCCCGGGGCCGGGCAATGAGCAGTTCTTC
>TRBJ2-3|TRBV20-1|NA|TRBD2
CSPSGSSTDTQYF
TGCAGTCCGAGCGGGAGCTCCACAGATACGCAGTATTTT
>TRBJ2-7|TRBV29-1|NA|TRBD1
CSIRDRGYEQYF
TGCAGCATCCGGGACAGGGGCTACGAGCAGTACTTC
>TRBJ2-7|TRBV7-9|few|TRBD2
CASSLGGSRYEQYF
TGTGCCAGCAGCTTAGGCGGGAGTAGGTACGAGCAGTACTTC
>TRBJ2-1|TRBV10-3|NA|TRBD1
CAIRRQGVGGSSYNEQFF
TGTGCCATCAGGCGACAGGGGGTAGGCGGGAGCTCCTACAATGAGCAGTTCTTC
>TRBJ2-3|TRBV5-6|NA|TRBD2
CASSLDRLAGADTQYF
TGTGCCAGCAGCTTGGATCGACTAGCGGGAGCAGATACGCAGTATTTT
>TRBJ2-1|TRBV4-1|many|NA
CASSQMVSSYNEQFF
TGCGCCAGCAGCCAAATGGTTAGCTCCTACAATGAGCAGTTCTTC
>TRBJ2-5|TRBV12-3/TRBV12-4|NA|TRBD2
CASSNLAGGYQETQYF
TGTGCCAGCAGTAACCTAGCGGGAGGGTACCAAGAGACCCAGTACTTC
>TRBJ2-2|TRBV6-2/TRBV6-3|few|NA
CASSSLNTGELFF
TGTGCCAGCAGCTCCTTGAACACCGGGGAGCTGTTTTTT
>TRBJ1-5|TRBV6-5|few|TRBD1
CASSYRGLGQPQHF
TGTGCCAGCAGTTACAGGGGGCTAGGTCAGCCCCAGCATTTT
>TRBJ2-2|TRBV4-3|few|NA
CASSQELGGVTGELFF
TGCGCCAGCAGCCAAGAATTAGGGGGTGTGACCGGGGAGCTGTTTTTT
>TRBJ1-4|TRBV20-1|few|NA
CSATNTRGSEKLFF
TGCAGTGCTACCAATACACGGGGGAGTGAAAAACTGTTTTTT
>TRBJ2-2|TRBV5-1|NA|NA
CASSLGHDTGELFF
TGCGCCAGCAGCCTGGGACACGACACCGGGGAGCTGTTTTTT
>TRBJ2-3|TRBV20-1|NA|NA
CSARGPGESQYF
TGCAGTGCTAGAGGCCCGGGAGAGTCGCAGTATTTT
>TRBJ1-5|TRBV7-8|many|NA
CASSFGEIQGLHF
TGTGCCAGCAGCTTCGGGGAGATCCAGGGGTTGCATTTT
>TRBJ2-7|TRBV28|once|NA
CASSEGRSYEQYF
TGTGCCAGCAGTGAGGGACGGAGTTACGAGCAGTACTTC
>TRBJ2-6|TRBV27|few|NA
CASTHLGANVLTF
TGTGCCAGCACCCACCTAGGGGCCAACGTCCTGACTTTC
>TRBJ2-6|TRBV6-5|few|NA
CASKLGYAGANVLTF
TGTGCCAGCAAGTTGGGGTACGCTGGGGCCAACGTCCTGACTTTC
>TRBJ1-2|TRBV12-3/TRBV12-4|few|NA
CASTLRRLPSTYGYTF
TGTGCCAGCACCCTCCGACGCCTCCCAAGCACCTATGGCTACACCTTC
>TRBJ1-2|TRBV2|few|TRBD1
CASRGSGGGYTF
TGTGCCAGCAGGGGGTCAGGGGGCGGCTACACCTTC
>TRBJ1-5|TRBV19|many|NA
CASSAEASQPQHF
TGTGCCAGTAGTGCCGAAGCTAGTCAGCCCCAGCATTTT
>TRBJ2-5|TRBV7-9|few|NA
CASSRRDVGTQYF
TGTGCCAGCAGCAGACGGGACGTGGGGACCCAGTACTTC
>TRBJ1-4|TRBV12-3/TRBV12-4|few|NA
CASASQALRINEKLFF
TGTGCCAGCGCCTCGCAGGCACTCCGAATTAATGAAAAACTGTTTTTT
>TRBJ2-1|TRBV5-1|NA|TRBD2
CASSLGGEGYNEQFF
TGCGCCAGCAGCTTGGGCGGGGAGGGGTACAATGAGCAGTTCTTC
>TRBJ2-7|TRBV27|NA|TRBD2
CASSFGLAGAHEQYF
TGTGCCAGCAGTTTCGGACTAGCGGGAGCCCACGAGCAGTACTTC
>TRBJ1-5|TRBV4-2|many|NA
CASSQDPYSNQPQHF
TGTGCCAGCAGCCAAGATCCGTACAGCAATCAGCCCCAGCATTTT
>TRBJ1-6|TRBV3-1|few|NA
CASSQGSAYNSPLHF
TGTGCCAGCAGCCAAGGGTCTGCTTATAATTCACCCCTCCACTTT
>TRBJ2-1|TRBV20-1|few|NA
CSASGSSRNEQFF
TGCAGTGCTAGCGGGAGTAGTAGGAATGAGCAGTTCTTC
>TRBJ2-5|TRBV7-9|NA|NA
CASSPRDFQETQYF
TGTGCCAGCAGCCCCAGGGACTTCCAAGAGACCCAGTACTTC
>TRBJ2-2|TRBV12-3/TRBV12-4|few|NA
CASSVGGKSGELFF
TGTGCCAGCAGTGTAGGGGGGAAATCCGGGGAGCTGTTTTTT
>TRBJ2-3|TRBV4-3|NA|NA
CASSLDSTDTQYF
TGCGCCAGCAGCTTAGACAGCACAGATACGCAGTATTTT
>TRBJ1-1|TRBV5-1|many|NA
CASSFGDTEAFF
TGCGCCAGCAGCTTCGGGGACACTGAAGCTTTCTTT
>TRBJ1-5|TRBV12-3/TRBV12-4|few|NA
CASTLGGNQPQHF
TGTGCCAGCACCCTCGGAGGCAATCAGCCCCAGCATTTT
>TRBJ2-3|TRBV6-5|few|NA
CASSRHPGRRGTDTQYF
TGTGCCAGCAGCCGTCACCCCGGGCGCAGGGGTACAGATACGCAGTATTTT